The 11 T cell receptor beta chains in this list originate from one sample, sequenced in a study of spatial heterogeneity in lung cancer. Time point specified: sample taken at primary tumor resection. Researchers sequenced whole RNA taken from tumor, nontumor lung or frozen PBMC without sorting. MiXCR was run by TCRdb on the 5' RACE reads, yielding one entry per CDR3 protein. The table records about 25,000 distinct CDR3 sequences, under 8% of them present only once. Sequencing used PBMCs, obtained at surgery. These receptors came from a male donor with early-stage non-small cell lung cancer.

This clonotype has ten or more counts. The chain employs TRBV20-1 and TRBJ1-1; possibly TRBD1 for D (6 bases). The CDR3 sequence is 13 residues long. V lost 5 bases and J 8 bases, leaving 18 bases between the germline ends. In germline, CDR1 is DFQATT, CDR2 SNEGSKA (reference sequence). CDR3 region: CSAPGGVGKEAFF. In DNA form, the CDR3 reads TGCAGTGCTCCCGGGGGCGTAGGGAAAGAAGCTTTCTTT.

In its sample, this clonotype was seen many times. The rearrangement joins TRBV20-1 to TRBJ2-3; 7 bases map to TRBD2. CDR1 and CDR2 (germline): DFQATT, SNEGSKA (reference sequence). Germline trimming cut 5 bases from V and 9 bases from J; bases unmatched to any gene: 5. The CDR3 is 11 residues long. The CDR3 spells CSAPAGLTQYF. Here the CDR3 DNA reads TGCAGTGCTCCAGCGGGGCTAACGCAGTATTTT.

This clonotype was seen at least ten times. This chain links TRBV25-1 with TRBJ2-7; TRBD1 matches at 10 bases. The CDR3 is 15 amino acids. J was trimmed by 3 bases and V by 7 bases; bases with no gene match: 9. Germline assignment: CDR1 MGHDK and CDR2 SYGVNS. The CDR3 reads CASTSDGTGVYEQYF. The DNA of the CDR3 is TGTGCCAGCACTTCTGACGGGACAGGGGTCTACGAGCAGTACTTC.

The chain uses TRBV28 and TRBJ2-7, with TRBD2 matching over 9 bases. CDR1 and CDR2 (germline): MDHEN, SYDVKM. This CDR3 spans 15 amino acids. The trim removed 4 bases at V and 5 bases at J, leaving 9 bases unmatched. The CDR3 DNA is TGTGCCAGCAGTTCCCCCGCGGGGGGGCACAACGAGCAGTACTTC. It translates to CASSSPAGGHNEQYF.

This clonotype was observed many times. The rearrangement links TRBV4-1 to TRBJ1-6; D is undetermined. V lost 0 bases to trimming and J lost 7 bases, with 13 bases between them. CDR3 length: 16 amino acids. Looked up from germline, CDR1 is MGHRA and CDR2 is YSYEKL. In DNA form, the CDR3 reads TGCGCCAGCAGCCAAGAAGGGCAGAGGTTAAATTCACCCCTCCACTTT. This translates into CASSQEGQRLNSPLHF.

This chain joins TRBV5-1 and TRBJ2-1, with 7 nucleotides matching TRBD1. The CDR3 runs to 14 residues. The germline V gene has CDR1 SGHRS and CDR2 YFSETQ. The junction had 3 bases not matched to a gene; V was cut back by 6 bases and J by 0 bases. In DNA, the CDR3 is TGCGCCAGCACCCGGGACAGCTCCTACAATGAGCAGTTCTTC. Encoded protein: CASTRDSSYNEQFF.

This clonotype was picked up many times. The V gene is TRBV15, the J gene TRBJ1-1; 8 positions agree with TRBD1. The CDR3 is made up of 13 amino acids. CDR1 and CDR2 from the germline V gene are LNHNV and YYDKDF (reference sequence). V lost 2 bases, J lost 6 bases, and 2 bases stayed unmatched. The CDR3 DNA is TGTGCCACCAGCAGACAGGGGGCCGCTGAAGCTTTCTTT. Its protein product is CATSRQGAAEAFF.

This clonotype was counted at least ten times. The chain joins TRBV6-5 to TRBJ2-6, with TRBD1 matching 7 bases. J gave up 0 bases and V 6 bases, and 11 bases lay outside the gene matches. The germline V gene has CDR1 MNHEY and CDR2 SVGAGI. The CDR3 sequence is 18 residues long. The CDR3 here is CASRMLGQLISGANVLTF. In nucleotides, the CDR3 is TGTGCCAGCAGAATGCTGGGACAGCTAATCTCTGGGGCCAACGTCCTGACTTTC.

This clonotype has at least ten counts. J is TRBJ2-3 and V is TRBV20-1; TRBD2 matches at 10 bases. With 1 base clipped from V and 2 bases from J, the junction kept 12 bases outside the gene matches. This CDR3 has 18 amino acids. CDR1 is DFQATT and CDR2 is SNEGSKA in the germline V gene (reference sequence). The CDR3 DNA reads as TGCAGTGCTAGAGTTCGGGAAAGGACTAGCGGATTCACAGATACGCAGTATTTT. Protein sequence: CSARVRERTSGFTDTQYF.

This clonotype is termed medium-sized (0.01 to 0.1%). The V call is TRBV12-3 or TRBV12-4, the J call TRBJ2-3, with D possibly TRBD2 on 5 matching bases. This CDR3 is 17 amino acids long. Trimming took off 11 bases at V and 1 base at J, with 25 bases between the two ends. The CDR3 DNA reads TGTGCCGCATCGAGAAGGGTAAATTCGAGGGGCACAGATACGCAGTATTTT. This sequence encodes CAASRRVNSRGTDTQYF.

This clonotype was found many times. The rearrangement uses TRBV7-9 and TRBJ2-1; 12 nucleotides match TRBD2. Germline V lookup: CDR1 SEHNR, CDR2 FQNEAQ (reference sequence). V trimming: 5 bases; J trimming: 6 bases; junction bases outside the gene matches: 5. The CDR3 runs to 15 residues. The CDR3 nucleotides are TGTGCCAGCAGCGAGCTAGCGGGAGGGCGCAATGAGCAGTTCTTC. The encoded protein is CASSELAGGRNEQFF. The full variable domain, rest sourced from reference TRBV7-9 and TRBJ2-1, is DTGVSQNPRHKITKRGQNVTFRCDPISEHNRLYWYRQTLGQGPEFLTYFQNEAQLEKSRLLSDRFSAERPKGSFSTLEIQRTEQGDSAMYLCASSELAGGRNEQFFGPGTRLTVL.